Listed below are T cell receptor beta chains from one sample, sequenced in a study of T cells in Graves' hyperthyroidism and ophthalmopathy. TCRdb independently ran MiXCR on the multiplex PCR reads; one entry per CDR3 protein. The sample has approximately 590,000 distinct CDR3 sequences; around 42% are singletons. Sequencing was performed on peripheral blood or thyroid tissue (not recorded which). These receptors came from a woman aged 18 to 35 with Graves' hyperthyroidism. Both conserved end residues are part of each CDR3. Each record gives: clone size, D gene, V gene, J gene, CDR3 DNA, CDR3 protein. The D gene is left open where the match is weak. The size entry is marked missing in some rows and otherwise reads once, few, many or a size class.

clone_size: few
d_call: TRBD1
v_call: TRBV29-1
j_call: TRBJ2-6
cdr3_nt: TGCAGCGTTGATATGGAGGGACAGGGGGCTAATGCTGGGGCCAACGTCCTGACTTTC
cdr3_aa: CSVDMEGQGANAGANVLTF

clone_size: NA
d_call: TRBD2
v_call: TRBV2
j_call: TRBJ2-7
cdr3_nt: TGTGCCAGCAGTGGTGCCCTTACTAGCGGGAGCTCCTACGAGCAGCACTTC
cdr3_aa: CASSGALTSGSSYEQHF

clone_size: NA
d_call: NA
v_call: TRBV7-9
j_call: TRBJ1-4
cdr3_nt: TGTGCCAGCAGCCCACGGTCAGGGCATATAGGTGAAAAACTGTTTTTT
cdr3_aa: CASSPRSGHIGEKLFF

clone_size: NA
d_call: TRBD2
v_call: TRBV19
j_call: TRBJ2-2
cdr3_nt: TGTGCCAGTAGTAAGGAGGCTAGCGGGGGATTGAACACCGGGGAGCTGTTTTTT
cdr3_aa: CASSKEASGGLNTGELFF

clone_size: NA
d_call: TRBD1
v_call: TRBV7-9
j_call: TRBJ1-6
cdr3_nt: TGTGCCAGCAGCTTATCGACAGGGTCGCTCTATAATTCACCCCTCCACTTT
cdr3_aa: CASSLSTGSLYNSPLHF

clone_size: NA
d_call: TRBD1
v_call: TRBV7-2
j_call: TRBJ1-5
cdr3_nt: TGTGCCAGCAGCTACCCACAGGGGGGCCACAATCAGCCCCAGCATTTT
cdr3_aa: CASSYPQGGHNQPQHF

clone_size: NA
d_call: TRBD1
v_call: TRBV6-2/TRBV6-3
j_call: TRBJ1-5
cdr3_nt: TGTGCCAGCAGCCGACCCCCGGGACAGGGGTTAACACGCAATCAGCCCCAGCATTTT
cdr3_aa: CASSRPPGQGLTRNQPQHF

clone_size: NA
d_call: NA
v_call: TRBV7-3
j_call: TRBJ1-5
cdr3_nt: TGTGCCAGCAGCCAAGAACCCGATCAGCCCCAGCATTTT
cdr3_aa: CASSQEPDQPQHF

clone_size: NA
d_call: TRBD2
v_call: TRBV5-1
j_call: TRBJ2-5
cdr3_nt: TGCGCCAGCACCCATCTAGCGGGAGAGGGTGAGACCCAGTACTTC
cdr3_aa: CASTHLAGEGETQYF

clone_size: many
d_call: NA
v_call: TRBV20-1
j_call: TRBJ2-5
cdr3_nt: TGCAGTGCTAGACCGGATGCAGAGACCCAGTACTTC
cdr3_aa: CSARPDAETQYF

clone_size: NA
d_call: NA
v_call: TRBV12-3/TRBV12-4
j_call: TRBJ2-5
cdr3_nt: TGTGCCAGCAGTGCCTTGACAACCGAAGAGACCCAGTACTTC
cdr3_aa: CASSALTTEETQYF